The T cell receptor (beta chain) under discussion was sequenced for a study of T cell repertoires in cytomegalovirus infection. Study summary: In the study, CMV epitopes included recently identified HLA-C-restricted and well-studied HLA-B-restricted ones. In public TCR beta signatures, there were indications of both CMV infection and matching HLA type.

The CDR3 runs to 17 residues. Germline V gene sequence: CDR1 DFQATT, CDR2 SNEGSKA (reference sequence). Between the trimmed V and J ends, which lost 0 bases and 6 bases, there was a span of 22 bases. With respect to this clonotype: The antigen is unknown.

TCRdb fed the reads into MiXCR, producing one record per CDR3 protein. The repertoire holds about 570,000 distinct CDR3 sequences, about 39% seen once, with around 46% in the top ten. V gene TRBV20-1 combines with J gene TRBJ2-3; D assignment may be TRBD1 or TRBD2 (5 bases each). Sequences were derived from cultured PBMCs, sampled from culture after CMV antigen stimulation. This receptor was taken from a human donor in good health (CMV status not recorded). Some clones in this sample may be carry-over from other donors' samples. The DNA of the CDR3 is TGCAGTGCTAGAGACCCCCTGGACACCTTTACGGGGGATACGCAGTATTTT. Amino acids: CSARDPLDTFTGDTQYF.